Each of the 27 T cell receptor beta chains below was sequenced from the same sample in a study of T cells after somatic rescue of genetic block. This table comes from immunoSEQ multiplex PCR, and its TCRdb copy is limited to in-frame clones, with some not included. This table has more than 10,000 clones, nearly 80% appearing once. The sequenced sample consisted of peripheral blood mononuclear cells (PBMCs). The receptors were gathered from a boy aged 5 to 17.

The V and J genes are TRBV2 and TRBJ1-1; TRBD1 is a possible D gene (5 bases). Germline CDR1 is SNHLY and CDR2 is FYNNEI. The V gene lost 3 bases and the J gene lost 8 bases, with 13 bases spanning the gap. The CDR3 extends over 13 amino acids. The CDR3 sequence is CASSEGPRGEAFF. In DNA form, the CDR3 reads TGTGCCAGCAGTGAGGGACCGCGGGGGGAAGCTTTCTTT.

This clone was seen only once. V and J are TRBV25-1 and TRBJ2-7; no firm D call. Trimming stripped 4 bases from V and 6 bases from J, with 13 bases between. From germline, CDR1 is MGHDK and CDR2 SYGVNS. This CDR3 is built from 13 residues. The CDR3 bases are TGTGCCAGCAGTGGGGGTTGGGGAAGCGAGCAGTACTTC. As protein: CASSGGWGSEQYF.

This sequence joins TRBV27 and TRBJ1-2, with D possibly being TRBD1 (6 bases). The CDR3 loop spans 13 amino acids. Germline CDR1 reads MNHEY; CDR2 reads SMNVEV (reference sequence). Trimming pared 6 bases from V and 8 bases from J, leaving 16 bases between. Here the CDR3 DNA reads TGTGCCAGCAGCCCGCTCCGGGGGCGGGGCTACACCTTC. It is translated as CASSPLRGRGYTF.

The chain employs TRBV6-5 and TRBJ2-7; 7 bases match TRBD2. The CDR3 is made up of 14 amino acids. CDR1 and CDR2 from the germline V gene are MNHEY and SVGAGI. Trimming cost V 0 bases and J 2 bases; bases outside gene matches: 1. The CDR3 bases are TGTGCCAGCAGTTACTCGCGGGAGACCTACGAGCAGTACTTC. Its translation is CASSYSRETYEQYF.

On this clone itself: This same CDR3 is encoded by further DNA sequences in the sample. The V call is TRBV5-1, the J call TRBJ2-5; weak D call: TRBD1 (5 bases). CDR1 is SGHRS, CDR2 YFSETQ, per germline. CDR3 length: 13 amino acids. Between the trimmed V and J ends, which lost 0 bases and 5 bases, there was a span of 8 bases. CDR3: CASSLGGRETQYF. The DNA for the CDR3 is TGCGCCAGCAGCTTGGGGGGCCGGGAGACCCAGTACTTC. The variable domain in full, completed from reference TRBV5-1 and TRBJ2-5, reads KAGVTQTPRYLIKTRGQQVTLSCSPISGHRSVSWYQQTPGQGLQFLFEYFSETQRNKGNFPGRFSGRQFSNSRSEMNVSTLELGDSALYLCASSLGGRETQYFGPGTRLLVL.

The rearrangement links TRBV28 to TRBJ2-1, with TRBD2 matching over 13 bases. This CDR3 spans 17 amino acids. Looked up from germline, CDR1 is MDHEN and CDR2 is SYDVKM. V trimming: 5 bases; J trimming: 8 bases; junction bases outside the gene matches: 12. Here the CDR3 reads CASSLGTSGTPRDEQFF. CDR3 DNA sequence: TGTGCCAGCAGTCTCGGGACTAGCGGGACCCCCAGAGATGAGCAGTTCTTC.

The CDR3 sequence: CASSLDAVLSKNIQYF. The CDR3 coding sequence is TGTGCCAGCAGCTTAGATGCTGTTCTGTCCAAAAACATTCAGTACTTC. The V call is TRBV7-2, the J call TRBJ2-4; D not resolved. Germline V CDR1 and CDR2: SGHTA, FQGNSA. The CDR3 has 16 residues. The V end was cut by 1 base, the J end by 2 bases, with 12 bases between.

This CDR3 is CASSLVYAGLASDEQYF. In DNA, the CDR3 is TGTGCCAGCAGCTTAGTATACGCGGGACTAGCCTCGGACGAGCAGTACTTC. The chain joins TRBV7-6 to TRBJ2-7; 9 bases map to TRBD2. CDR3 size: 17 residues. The germline V gene encodes CDR1 SGHVS and CDR2 FNYEAQ. J gave up 5 bases and V 1 base, and 12 bases lay outside the gene matches. The full variable domain, in which reference TRBV7-6 and TRBJ2-7 provide the parts outside the CDR3, is GAGVSQSPRYKVTKRGQDVALRCDPISGHVSLYWYRQALGQGPEFLTYFNYEAQQDKSGLPNDRFSAERPEGSISTLTIQRTEQRDSAMYRCASSLVYAGLASDEQYFGPGTRLTVT.

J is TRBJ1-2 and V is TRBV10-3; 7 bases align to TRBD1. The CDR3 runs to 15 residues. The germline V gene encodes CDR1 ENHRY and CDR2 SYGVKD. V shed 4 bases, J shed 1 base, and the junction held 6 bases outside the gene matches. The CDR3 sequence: CAISGGQLHNYGYTF. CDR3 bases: TGTGCCATCAGTGGGGGACAGCTTCATAACTATGGCTACACCTTC.

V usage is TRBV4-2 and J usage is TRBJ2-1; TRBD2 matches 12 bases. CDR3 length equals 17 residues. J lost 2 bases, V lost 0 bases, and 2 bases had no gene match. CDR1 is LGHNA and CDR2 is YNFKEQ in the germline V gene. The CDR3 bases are TGTGCCAGCAGCCAAGATTGGACTAGCGGGACCTACAATGAGCAGTTCTTC. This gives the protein CASSQDWTSGTYNEQFF.

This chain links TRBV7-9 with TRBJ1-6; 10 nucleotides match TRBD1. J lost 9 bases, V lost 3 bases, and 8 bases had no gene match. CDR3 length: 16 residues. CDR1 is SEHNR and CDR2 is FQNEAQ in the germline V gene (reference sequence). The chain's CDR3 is CASSFRVGTGVSPLHF. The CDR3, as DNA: TGTGCCAGCAGCTTCCGCGTGGGGACAGGGGTTTCACCCCTCCACTTT. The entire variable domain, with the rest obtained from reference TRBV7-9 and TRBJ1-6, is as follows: DTGVSQNPRHKITKRGQNVTFRCDPISEHNRLYWYRQTLGQGPEFLTYFQNEAQLEKSRLLSDRFSAERPKGSFSTLEIQRTEQGDSAMYLCASSFRVGTGVSPLHFGNGTRLTVT.

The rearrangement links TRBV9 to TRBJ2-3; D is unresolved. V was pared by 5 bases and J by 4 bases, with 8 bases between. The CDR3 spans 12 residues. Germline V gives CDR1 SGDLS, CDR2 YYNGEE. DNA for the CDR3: TGTGCCAGCAGAGGCGGCTCAGATACGCAGTATTTT. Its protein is CASRGGSDTQYF.

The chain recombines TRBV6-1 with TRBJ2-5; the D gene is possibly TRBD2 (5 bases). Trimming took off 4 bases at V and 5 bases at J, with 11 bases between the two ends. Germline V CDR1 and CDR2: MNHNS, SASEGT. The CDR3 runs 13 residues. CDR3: CASSGGRRETQYF. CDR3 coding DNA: TGTGCCAGCAGTGGTGGAAGGAGGGAGACCCAGTACTTC.

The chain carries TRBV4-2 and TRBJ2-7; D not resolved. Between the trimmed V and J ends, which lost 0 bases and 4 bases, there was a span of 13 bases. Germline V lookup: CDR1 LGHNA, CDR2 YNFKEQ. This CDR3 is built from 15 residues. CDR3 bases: TGTGCCAGCAGCCAAGATCCAGGCGTCAGTTACGAGCAGTACTTC. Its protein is CASSQDPGVSYEQYF.

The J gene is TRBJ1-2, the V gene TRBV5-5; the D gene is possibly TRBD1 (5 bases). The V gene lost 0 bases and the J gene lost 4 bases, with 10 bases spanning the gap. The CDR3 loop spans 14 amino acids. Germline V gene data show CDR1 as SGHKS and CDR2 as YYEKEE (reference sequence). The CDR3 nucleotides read TGTGCCAGCAGCTTGGACCGGGGCGGCTATGGCTACACCTTC. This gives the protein CASSLDRGGYGYTF. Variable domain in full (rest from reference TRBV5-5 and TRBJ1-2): DAGVTQSPTHLIKTRGQQVTLRCSPISGHKSVSWYQQVLGQGPQFIFQYYEKEERGRGNFPDRFSARQFPNYSSELNVNALLLGDSALYLCASSLDRGGYGYTFGSGTRLTVV.

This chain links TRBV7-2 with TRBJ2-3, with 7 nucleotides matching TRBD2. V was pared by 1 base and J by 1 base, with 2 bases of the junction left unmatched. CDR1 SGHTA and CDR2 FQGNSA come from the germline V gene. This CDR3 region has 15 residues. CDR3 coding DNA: TGTGCCAGCAGCTTAGTAGCGGGTGGCACAGATACGCAGTATTTT. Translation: CASSLVAGGTDTQYF.

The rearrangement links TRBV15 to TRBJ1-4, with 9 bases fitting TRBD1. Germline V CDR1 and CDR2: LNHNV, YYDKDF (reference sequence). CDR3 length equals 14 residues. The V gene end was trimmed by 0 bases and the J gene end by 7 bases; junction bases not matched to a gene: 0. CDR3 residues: CATSRETGGEKLFF. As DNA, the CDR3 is TGTGCCACCAGCAGAGAGACAGGGGGTGAAAAACTGTTTTTT.

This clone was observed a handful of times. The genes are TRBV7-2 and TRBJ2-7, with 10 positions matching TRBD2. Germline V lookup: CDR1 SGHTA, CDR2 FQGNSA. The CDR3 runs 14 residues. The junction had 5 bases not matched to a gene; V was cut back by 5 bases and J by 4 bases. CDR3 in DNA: TGTGCCAGCAGCCTGACTAGCGGGTCGTACGAGCAGTACTTC. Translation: CASSLTSGSYEQYF.

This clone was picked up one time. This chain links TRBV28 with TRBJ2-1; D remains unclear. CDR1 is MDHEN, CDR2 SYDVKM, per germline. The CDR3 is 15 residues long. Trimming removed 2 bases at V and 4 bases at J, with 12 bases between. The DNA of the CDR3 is TGTGCCAGCAGTTTACTCCGGGCAGGATACAATGAGCAGTTCTTC. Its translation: CASSLLRAGYNEQFF.

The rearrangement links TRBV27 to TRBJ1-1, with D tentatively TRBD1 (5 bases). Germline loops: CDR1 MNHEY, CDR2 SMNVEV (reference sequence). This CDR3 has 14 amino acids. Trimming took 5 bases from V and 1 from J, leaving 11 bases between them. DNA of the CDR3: TGTGCCAGCAGTCGTCTGGGGACGAACACTGAAGCTTTCTTT. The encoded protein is CASSRLGTNTEAFF.

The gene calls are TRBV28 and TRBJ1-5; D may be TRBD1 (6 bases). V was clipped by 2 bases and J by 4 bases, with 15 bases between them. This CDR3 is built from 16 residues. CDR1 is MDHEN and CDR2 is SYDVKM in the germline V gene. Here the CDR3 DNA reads TGTGCCAGCAGTTTAGATTTCCGGGGGCGGAATCAGCCCCAGCATTTT. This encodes CASSLDFRGRNQPQHF.

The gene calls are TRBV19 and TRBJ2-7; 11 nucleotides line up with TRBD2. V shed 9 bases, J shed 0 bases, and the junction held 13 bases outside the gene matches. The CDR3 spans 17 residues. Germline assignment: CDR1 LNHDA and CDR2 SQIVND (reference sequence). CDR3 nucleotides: TGTGCCAGCGCCGAAGGGACTAGCGGCAGAAGCTCCTACGAGCAGTACTTC. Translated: CASAEGTSGRSSYEQYF. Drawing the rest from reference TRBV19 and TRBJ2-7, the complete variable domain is DGGITQSPKYLFRKEGQNVTLSCEQNLNHDAMYWYRQDPGQGLRLIYYSQIVNDFQKGDIAEGYSVSREKKESFPLTVTSAQKNPTAFYLCASAEGTSGRSSYEQYFGPGTRLTVT.

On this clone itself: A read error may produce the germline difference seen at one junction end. The chain's CDR3 is CASSLTPGGQGDF. The CDR3 coding sequence is TGTGCCAGCAGCTTAACCCCCGGGGGACAGGGGGACTTC. This chain joins TRBV7-9 and TRBJ2-5, with 11 bases identical to TRBD1. CDR3 size: 13 residues. In germline, CDR1 is SEHNR, CDR2 FQNEAQ (reference sequence).

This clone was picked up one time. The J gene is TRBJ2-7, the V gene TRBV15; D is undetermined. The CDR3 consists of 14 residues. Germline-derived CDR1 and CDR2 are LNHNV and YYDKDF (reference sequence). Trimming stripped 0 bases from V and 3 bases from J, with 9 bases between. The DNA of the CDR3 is TGTGCCACCAGCAGAGAGCTGGGGAACTACGAGCAGTACTTC. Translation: CATSRELGNYEQYF.

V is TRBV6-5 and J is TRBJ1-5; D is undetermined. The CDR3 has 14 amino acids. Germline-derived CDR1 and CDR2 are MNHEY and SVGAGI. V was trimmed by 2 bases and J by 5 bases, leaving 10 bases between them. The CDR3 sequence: CASSYEGGDQPQHF. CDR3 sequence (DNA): TGTGCCAGCAGTTACGAGGGTGGGGATCAGCCCCAGCATTTT.

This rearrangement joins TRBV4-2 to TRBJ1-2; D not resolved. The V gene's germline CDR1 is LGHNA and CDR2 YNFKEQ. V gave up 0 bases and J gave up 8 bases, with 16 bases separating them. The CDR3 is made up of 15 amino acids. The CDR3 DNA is TGTGCCAGCAGCCAAGAGGTTCCCGCCGGAGTGGGCTACACCTTC. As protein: CASSQEVPAGVGYTF.

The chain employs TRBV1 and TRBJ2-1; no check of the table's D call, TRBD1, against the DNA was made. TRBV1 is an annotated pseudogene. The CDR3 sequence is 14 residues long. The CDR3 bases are TGCGCCAGCAGCCTAGACAGGGGCAGATTAGGGCAGTTCTTC. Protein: CASSLDRGRLGQFF.